The 24 T cell receptor beta chains presented below share a single source sample, sequenced in a study of post-analysis software for immune sequencing data. The antigens of these receptors remain unknown. Findings and caveats of the study: Several TRBV segments, TRBV5-6, TRBV5-1 and TRBV20-1 among them, were found more frequent in patients than controls.

Unique-molecular-identifier-tagged TCR beta cDNA libraries were used. TCRdb passed the PCR reads through MiXCR, listing each CDR3 protein once. The top ten hold 4.5% to 5.5% of the sample, which has over 250,000 distinct CDR3 sequences, 36% seen once. The sequenced material came from blood. These receptors came from a girl aged 10 to 17 with multiple sclerosis.

J is TRBJ1-1 and V is TRBV20-1; D remains ambiguous. Looked up from germline, CDR1 is DFQATT and CDR2 is SNEGSKA (reference sequence). The CDR3 sequence is 13 residues long. The germline V and J ends were trimmed by 3 bases and 1 base, with 9 bases remaining between them. The CDR3: CSASEPSNTEAFF. CDR3 sequence (DNA): TGCAGTGCTAGTGAGCCCTCGAACACTGAAGCTTTCTTT.

This clonotype was seen only a few times. The chain couples TRBV7-9 to TRBJ1-1; weak D call: TRBD1 (5 bases). From germline, CDR1 is SEHNR and CDR2 FQNEAQ (reference sequence). The CDR3 runs 14 residues. Trimming shortened V by 6 bases and J by 0 bases, and 11 bases separated the two germline ends. The CDR3 protein is CASRAGILNTEAFF. CDR3 DNA sequence: TGTGCCAGCAGAGCAGGGATTTTGAACACTGAAGCTTTCTTT.

CDR3 in amino acids: CASSYEGEGRETQYF. The CDR3 DNA is TGTGCCAGCAGCTACGAGGGAGAAGGGAGAGAGACCCAGTACTTC. The chain combines TRBV3-1 with TRBJ2-5, with a possible D match to TRBD2 (5 bases). Trimming cost V 5 bases and J 4 bases, with 17 bases left between them. Germline V gives CDR1 LGHDT, CDR2 YNNKEL (reference sequence). The CDR3 consists of 15 residues.

In this sample, this clonotype turned up many times. The chain couples TRBV5-5 to TRBJ2-5; TRBD1 might be the D (6 bases). In germline, CDR1 is SGHKS, CDR2 YYEKEE (reference sequence). Trimming removed 5 bases at V and 5 bases at J, with 13 bases between. CDR3 length: 13 amino acids. The chain's CDR3 is CASRQGILETQYF. The DNA of the CDR3 is TGTGCCAGCAGACAGGGTATTTTGGAGACCCAGTACTTC.

This clonotype has ten or more counts. The gene calls are TRBV7-2 and TRBJ2-1; the match to TRBD2 covers 15 bases. Trimming cost V 2 bases and J 10 bases; bases outside gene matches: 6. The CDR3 runs to 16 residues. CDR1 is SGHTA and CDR2 is FQGNSA in the germline V gene. Here the CDR3 reads CASSLFGTSGRSEQFF. In nucleotides, the CDR3 is TGTGCCAGCAGCTTATTCGGGACTAGCGGGAGGTCCGAGCAGTTCTTC.

The CDR3: CAYSPNGGRNNEQFF. CDR3 DNA: TGTGCCTACAGCCCTAACGGGGGGCGGAACAATGAGCAGTTCTTC. This rearrangement joins TRBV7-9 to TRBJ2-1; a weak D match, TRBD2 (7 bases). In germline, CDR1 is SEHNR, CDR2 FQNEAQ (reference sequence). The CDR3 loop spans 15 amino acids. V gave up 11 bases and J gave up 5 bases, with 22 bases separating them. Full variable domain (remainder filled in from reference TRBV7-9 and TRBJ2-1): DTGVSQNPRHKITKRGQNVTFRCDPISEHNRLYWYRQTLGQGPEFLTYFQNEAQLEKSRLLSDRFSAERPKGSFSTLEIQRTEQGDSAMYLCAYSPNGGRNNEQFFGPGTRLTVL.

In its sample, this clonotype was seen many times. The rearrangement joins TRBV5-1 to TRBJ2-1; a possible D gene is TRBD1 (5 bases). Trimming removed 0 bases at V and 7 bases at J, with 17 bases between. CDR1 SGHRS and CDR2 YFSETQ come from the germline V gene. The CDR3 length is 16 residues. CDR3 sequence reads: CASSLARATFLNEQFF. In nucleotides, the CDR3 is TGCGCCAGCAGCTTGGCCAGGGCGACATTCTTGAATGAGCAGTTCTTC.

This clonotype was seen only a few times. A much more abundant neighbour one base away suggests this may be a read error. The rearrangement links TRBV4-1 to TRBJ2-5; D gene unclear. The CDR3 is 11 residues long. Germline V CDR1 and CDR2: MGHRA, YSYEKL. The V end lost 1 base, the J end lost 11 bases, and 8 bases lay between the germline ends. The CDR3 reads CASSQVNEQYF. The CDR3 nucleotides are TGCGCCAGCAGCCAAGTCAATGAGCAGTACTTC.

This clonotype appeared once. V and J are TRBV12-3 or TRBV12-4 and TRBJ2-1, with 13 bases identical to TRBD2. CDR3 size: 16 residues. Trimming at V came to 5 bases and at J to 5 bases, leaving 6 bases not matched to a gene. The CDR3 here is CASSLQLAGGDNEQFF. CDR3 DNA: TGTGCCAGCAGTCTCCAACTAGCGGGGGGGGACAATGAGCAGTTCTTC.

This clonotype was picked up many times. The V and J genes are TRBV6-5 and TRBJ2-6; D gene uncertain. The germline V gene has CDR1 MNHEY and CDR2 SVGAGI. Trimming shortened V by 2 bases and J by 4 bases, and 6 bases separated the two germline ends. CDR3 length: 14 residues. Here the CDR3 reads CASSYEVGANVLTF. The CDR3 DNA is TGTGCCAGCAGTTACGAGGTAGGGGCCAACGTCCTGACTTTC.

Points on this clonotype: A much larger clone lies one base from this, so it may be a read error. The chain combines TRBV9 with TRBJ2-1; D is uncertain. The DNA end favors TRBJ2-7, so the J call may be wrong. Germline CDR1 reads SGDLS; CDR2 reads YYNGEE. The CDR3 contains 14 residues. This chain's CDR3 is CASSVATGYNEQYF. CDR3 DNA: TGTGCCAGCAGCGTAGCTACTGGTTACAATGAGCAGTACTTC.

This clonotype was found many times. The rearrangement links TRBV6-5 to TRBJ1-6; D not resolved. With 0 bases removed from V and 5 bases from J, the gap between germline ends came to 14 bases. The CDR3 length is 17 residues. Germline V gene sequence: CDR1 MNHEY, CDR2 SVGAGI. This chain's CDR3 is CASSYSNRRLHNSPLHF. DNA of the CDR3: TGTGCCAGCAGTTACTCGAACCGCAGGCTCCATAATTCACCCCTCCACTTT.

Turning to this clonotype: A read error is possible here, since a much larger clone lies one base away. The chain uses TRBV20-1 and TRBJ2-3, with TRBD2 identical over 11 bases. CDR3 size: 15 residues. Germline CDR1 DFQATT, CDR2 SNEGSKA (reference sequence). CDR3 DNA sequence: TGCAGTACTAGATCTAGCGGGAGGCGCACAGATACGCAGTATTTT. Protein sequence: CSTRSSGRRTDTQYF.

In this sample, this clonotype turned up a few times. The rearrangement joins TRBV20-1 to TRBJ2-5; unclear D gene. Germline V gives CDR1 DFQATT, CDR2 SNEGSKA (reference sequence). With 6 bases removed from V and 1 base from J, the gap between germline ends came to 15 bases. CDR3 length: 14 residues. The CDR3 DNA follows: TGCAGTGCCCCCGAAACGGACGGCCAAGAGACCCAGTACTTC. This gives the protein CSAPETDGQETQYF.

A remark on this clonotype: One end of the junction fails to match germline, which may point to a read error. The CDR3 DNA reads TGTACCAGCAGTTTATCCCCCAACCTAGGACTAGCGGGAGGGTCGGAGTTCTTC. Residues: CTSSLSPNLGLAGGSEFF. The rearrangement joins TRBV27 to TRBJ2-1, with 15 positions matching TRBD2. The CDR3 contains 18 residues. Germline assignment: CDR1 MNHEY and CDR2 SMNVEV (reference sequence).

The chain combines TRBV20-1 with TRBJ2-2; 14 bases align to TRBD2. This CDR3 is built from 19 residues. CDR1 and CDR2 from the germline V gene are DFQATT and SNEGSKA (reference sequence). V lost 1 base and J lost 1; bases outside the gene matches: 8. The CDR3 loop is CSARVPPGTSGRNTGELFF. For the CDR3, the DNA is TGCAGTGCTAGAGTCCCCCCCGGGACTAGCGGGAGGAACACCGGGGAGCTGTTTTTT.

Only a few counts were recorded for this clonotype. The V and J genes are TRBV6-5 and TRBJ1-1, with 7 nucleotides matching TRBD1. The CDR3 consists of 17 residues. J lost 5 bases, V lost 4 bases, and 16 bases had no gene match. Looked up from germline, CDR1 is MNHEY and CDR2 is SVGAGI. In nucleotides, the CDR3 is TGTGCCAGCAGTTCCGTTTCGGAGGGGGCTTTAGGGACTGAAGCTTTCTTT. Its translation is CASSSVSEGALGTEAFF.

In regard to this clonotype: A much larger clone differs by one base, so this may be a read error. The rearrangement joins TRBV12-3 or TRBV12-4 to TRBJ1-2; tentative D call: TRBD1 (6 bases). Between the trimmed V and J ends, which lost 8 bases and 7 bases, there was a span of 14 bases. The CDR3 loop spans 12 amino acids. For the CDR3, the DNA is TGTGCCAGCGCCGGGACACTCTGTGGCTACACCTTC. Its translation is CASAGTLCGYTF.

With regard to this clonotype: A much larger clone lies one base from this, so it may be a read error. The chain combines TRBV12-3 or TRBV12-4 with TRBJ2-3; D possibly corresponds to TRBD1 (5 bases). The CDR3 has 13 residues. The CDR3: CASSFQGTDAQYF. Here the CDR3 DNA reads TGTGCCAGCAGTTTTCAGGGCACAGATGCGCAGTATTTT.

This clonotype was detected many times. The rearrangement joins TRBV20-1 to TRBJ1-2; 8 bases are a match to TRBD1. Germline assignment: CDR1 DFQATT and CDR2 SNEGSKA (reference sequence). The CDR3 contains 12 residues. V gave up 5 bases and J gave up 8 bases; unmatched junction bases: 7. This CDR3 is CSAERQGRGYTF. The CDR3 coding sequence is TGCAGTGCTGAACGACAGGGGCGAGGCTACACCTTC.

The J gene is TRBJ1-2, the V gene TRBV28, with 7 bases lining up with TRBD1. V gave up 6 bases and J gave up 14 bases; unmatched junction bases: 9. This CDR3 comprises 11 residues. Germline CDR1 is MDHEN and CDR2 is SYDVKM. CDR3 DNA: TGTGCCAGCAGGACTCCGACAGGGTGGACCTTC. Translating gives CASRTPTGWTF.

The chain is built from TRBV4-1 and TRBJ1-1, with 7 bases that match TRBD1. Germline V gives CDR1 MGHRA, CDR2 YSYEKL. The CDR3 extends over 18 amino acids. After removal of 3 bases from V and 0 bases from J, the junction contained 13 bases not matched to a gene. CDR3 sequence: CASSQPPGTVPLNTEAFF. The CDR3 DNA follows: TGCGCCAGCAGCCAGCCACCCGGGACAGTCCCTTTGAACACTGAAGCTTTCTTT.

At least ten counts were recorded for this clonotype. This chain joins TRBV29-1 and TRBJ1-1, with 8 bases identical to TRBD1. Germline V gives CDR1 SQVTM, CDR2 ANQGSEA. Trimming at V came to 5 bases and at J to 8 bases, leaving 7 bases not matched to a gene. The CDR3 is 12 amino acids. The CDR3: CSVSDRADEAFF. The CDR3 region has the DNA TGCAGCGTTTCGGACAGGGCGGACGAAGCTTTCTTT.

The rearrangement joins TRBV12-3 or TRBV12-4 to TRBJ2-5, with TRBD2 matching over 8 bases. The tail of the sequence fits TRBJ2-1 better, so the J call may be wrong. This CDR3 comprises 15 residues. CDR3 residues: CASSSGGGTTETQFF. DNA for the CDR3: TGTGCCAGCAGTTCAGGCGGGGGGACCACAGAGACCCAGTTCTTC.